Following are 11 T cell receptor beta chains from one sample sequenced in a study of blood T cell repertoires in COVID-19. Assay: immunoSEQ multiplex PCR; the TCRdb copy retains only in-frame clones and omits some. This sample has roughly 140,000 clones, with approximately 84% found just once. Sample: peripheral blood. The receptors shown here come from a man in his 70s with acute or convalescent COVID-19.

This clone was detected only once. The chain employs TRBV21-1 and TRBJ2-6; the table's D call of TRBD2 was not tested on the DNA. TRBV21-1 is annotated as a pseudogene. The CDR3 is made up of 17 amino acids. The CDR3 loop reads CASTAEVDFSGANVLTF. The CDR3 DNA reads as TGTGCCAGCACGGCAGAGGTAGATTTTTCTGGGGCCAACGTCCTGACTTTC.

The chain uses TRBV28 and TRBJ1-3; a possible D gene is TRBD1 (6 bases). Trimming left V 7 bases short and J 2 bases short, with 12 bases between. The CDR3 runs to 14 residues. Germline V lookup: CDR1 MDHEN, CDR2 SYDVKM. CDR3 region: CASTSGGPGNTIYF. CDR3 sequence (DNA): TGTGCCAGCACCTCGGGGGGCCCTGGAAACACCATATATTTT. The whole variable domain, filled in from reference TRBV28 and TRBJ1-3, reads DVKVTQSSRYLVKRTGEKVFLECVQDMDHENMFWYRQDPGLGLRLIYFSYDVKMKEKGDIPEGYSVSREKKERFSLILESASTNQTSMYLCASTSGGPGNTIYFGEGSWLTVV.

The chain combines TRBV14 with TRBJ1-1; D remains ambiguous. Germline V gene sequence: CDR1 SGHDN, CDR2 FVKESK. The length of the CDR3 is 11 residues. Trimming stripped 4 bases from V and 3 bases from J, with 3 bases between. The CDR3 DNA reads as TGTGCCAGCAGCCGAGACACTGAAGCTTTCTTT. Translated, it gives CASSRDTEAFF.

The chain couples TRBV19 to TRBJ2-1; TRBD2 matches at 10 bases. The junction had 13 bases not matched to a gene; V was cut back by 7 bases and J by 13 bases. Germline V gene sequence: CDR1 LNHDA, CDR2 SQIVND (reference sequence). The CDR3 length is 14 residues. CDR3 nucleotide sequence: TGTGCCAGTATGAGGACTAGCGGCGCCATCATTCAGTTCTTC. Translated: CASMRTSGAIIQFF.

The V and J genes are TRBV9 and TRBJ1-1; the match to TRBD1 covers 10 bases. Germline trimming cut 3 bases from V and 4 bases from J; bases unmatched to any gene: 6. Germline CDR1 and CDR2: SGDLS and YYNGEE. This CDR3 is 15 amino acids long. CDR3 sequence: CASSGGQGMGTEAFF. The CDR3 region has the DNA TGTGCCAGCAGCGGGGGACAGGGGATGGGCACTGAAGCTTTCTTT. The full variable domain, completed using reference TRBV9 and TRBJ1-1, is DSGVTQTPKHLITATGQRVTLRCSPRSGDLSVYWYQQSLDQGLQFLIQYYNGEERAKGNILERFSAQQFPDLHSELNLSSLELGDSALYFCASSGGQGMGTEAFFGQGTRLTVV.

The chain is built from TRBV12-3 or TRBV12-4 and TRBJ2-2; D unresolved. V was pared by 1 base and J by 7 bases, with 7 bases between. There are 13 residues in the CDR3. DNA of the CDR3: TGTGCCAGCAGTTTAGGAGAGGACGGGGAGCTGTTTTTT. The encoded protein is CASSLGEDGELFF.

This chain connects TRBV5-1 to TRBJ2-3; 9 bases align to TRBD2. Germline CDR1 SGHRS, CDR2 YFSETQ. Losses at the gene ends were 1 base for V and 4 bases for J; bases not matched to a gene: 4. This CDR3 contains 15 residues. CDR3 amino acids: CASSLSAGGPDTQYF. The CDR3 DNA sequence: TGCGCCAGCAGCTTGTCCGCGGGAGGGCCAGATACGCAGTATTTT.

The table lists this clone with a count of one. The V gene is TRBV3-1 (or the pseudogene TRBV3-2), the J gene TRBJ2-7; 7 bases agree with TRBD2. The germline V gene has CDR1 LGHDT and CDR2 YNNKEL (reference sequence). The J segment lost 4 bases and the V segment lost 0 bases, leaving 6 bases of the junction unmatched. This CDR3 has 15 residues. CDR3 in DNA: TGTGCCAGCAGCCAAGAAACCAGCGGGAAGTACGAGCAGTACTTC. Its translation: CASSQETSGKYEQYF.

The chain has TRBV5-6 and TRBJ2-1; 11 bases are a match to TRBD1. The CDR3 runs 15 residues. Trimming removed 4 bases from V and 4 bases from J; junction bases left unmatched: 4. CDR1 is SGHDT, CDR2 YYEEEE, per germline. CDR3 DNA: TGTGCCAGCAGCCATGGACAGGGGGCTTACAATGAGCAGTTCTTC. Translating it yields CASSHGQGAYNEQFF.

The chain has TRBV7-9 and TRBJ1-5, with unresolved D. The germline gives CDR1 SEHNR, CDR2 FQNEAQ (reference sequence). Trimming stripped 8 bases from V and 0 bases from J, with 5 bases between. The CDR3 has 12 amino acids. Here the CDR3 DNA reads TGTGCCAGCCTCTATAGCAATCAGCCCCAGCATTTT. This sequence encodes CASLYSNQPQHF.

The DNA for the CDR3 is TGTGCCAGCAGCTTAGACAGTTACTCTGGAAACACCATATATTTT. Translation: CASSLDSYSGNTIYF. The chain links TRBV7-9 to TRBJ1-3; no definite D call. Trimming removed 1 base at V and 0 bases at J, with 7 bases between. The CDR3 is made up of 15 amino acids. Germline-derived CDR1 and CDR2 are SEHNR and FQNEAQ (reference sequence).